This T cell receptor (beta chain) was sequenced in a study of shared clonotypes between healthy human individuals. As to this clone: Other DNA sequences in the sample encode the same CDR3.

Libraries were prepared by immunoSEQ multiplex PCR; TCRdb keeps only in-frame clonotypes and omits some of them. The table includes fewer than 3 million clones, around 90% detected once. Per germline, CDR1 MNHNS and CDR2 SASEGT. V dropped 8 bases and J dropped 1 base, with 11 bases sitting between them. This CDR3 region has 13 residues. The TCR originated in a man younger than 30 in good health. Some clones in this sample may be carry-over from other donors' samples. The genes are TRBV6-1 and TRBJ2-5, with D unresolved. The sample consisted of naive CD4+ T cells from PBMCs. Subset noted: CD45RA+ positively selected. CDR3 loop: CASSGRFQETQYF. CDR3 nucleotide sequence: TGTGCCAGCTCCGGCAGATTCCAAGAGACCCAGTACTTC.